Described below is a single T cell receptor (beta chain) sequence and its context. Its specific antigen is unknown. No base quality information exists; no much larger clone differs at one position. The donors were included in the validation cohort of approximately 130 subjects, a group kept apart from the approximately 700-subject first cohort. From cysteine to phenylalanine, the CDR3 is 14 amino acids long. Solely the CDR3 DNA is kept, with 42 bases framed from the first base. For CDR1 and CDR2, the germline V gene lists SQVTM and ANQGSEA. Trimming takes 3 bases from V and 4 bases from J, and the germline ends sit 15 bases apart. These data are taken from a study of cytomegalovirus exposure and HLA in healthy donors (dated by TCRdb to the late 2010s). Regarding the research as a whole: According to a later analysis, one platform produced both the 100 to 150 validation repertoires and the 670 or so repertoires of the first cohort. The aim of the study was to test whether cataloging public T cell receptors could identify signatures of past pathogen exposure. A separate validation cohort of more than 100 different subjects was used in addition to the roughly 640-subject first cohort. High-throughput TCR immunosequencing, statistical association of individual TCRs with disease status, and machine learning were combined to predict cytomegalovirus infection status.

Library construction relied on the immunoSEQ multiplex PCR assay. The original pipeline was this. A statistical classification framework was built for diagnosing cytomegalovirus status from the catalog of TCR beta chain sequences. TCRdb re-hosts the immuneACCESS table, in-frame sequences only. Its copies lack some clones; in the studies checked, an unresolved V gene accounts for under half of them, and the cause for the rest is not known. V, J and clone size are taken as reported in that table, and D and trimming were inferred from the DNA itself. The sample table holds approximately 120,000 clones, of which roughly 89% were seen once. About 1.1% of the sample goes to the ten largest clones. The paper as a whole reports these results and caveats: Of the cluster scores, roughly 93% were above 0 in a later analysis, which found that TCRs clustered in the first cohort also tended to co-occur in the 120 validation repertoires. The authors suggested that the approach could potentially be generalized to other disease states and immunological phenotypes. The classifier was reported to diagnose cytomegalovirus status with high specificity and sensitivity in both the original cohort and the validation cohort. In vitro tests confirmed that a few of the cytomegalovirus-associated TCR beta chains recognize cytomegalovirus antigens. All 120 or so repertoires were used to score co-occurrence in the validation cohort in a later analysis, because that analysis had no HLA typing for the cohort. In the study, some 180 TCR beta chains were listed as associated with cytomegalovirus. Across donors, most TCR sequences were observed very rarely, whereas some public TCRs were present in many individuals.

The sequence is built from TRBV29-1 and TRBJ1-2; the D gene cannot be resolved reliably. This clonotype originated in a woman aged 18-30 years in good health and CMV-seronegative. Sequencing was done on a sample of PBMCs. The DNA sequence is TGCAGCGTTGAGTTGCCGGGTTTAAGCTATGGCTACACCTTC. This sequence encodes CSVELPGLSYGYTF.